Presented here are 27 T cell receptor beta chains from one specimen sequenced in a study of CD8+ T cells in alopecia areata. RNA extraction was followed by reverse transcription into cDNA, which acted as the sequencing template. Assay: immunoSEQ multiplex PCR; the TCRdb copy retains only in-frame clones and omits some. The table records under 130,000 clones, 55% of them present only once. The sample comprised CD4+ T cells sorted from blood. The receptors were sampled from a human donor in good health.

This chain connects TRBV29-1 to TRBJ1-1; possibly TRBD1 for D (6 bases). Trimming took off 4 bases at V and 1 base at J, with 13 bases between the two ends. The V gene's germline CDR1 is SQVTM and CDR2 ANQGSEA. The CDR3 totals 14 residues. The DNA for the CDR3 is TGCAGCGTTGGTAGGGGGTTGAAGAACACTGAAGCTTTCTTT. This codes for CSVGRGLKNTEAFF.

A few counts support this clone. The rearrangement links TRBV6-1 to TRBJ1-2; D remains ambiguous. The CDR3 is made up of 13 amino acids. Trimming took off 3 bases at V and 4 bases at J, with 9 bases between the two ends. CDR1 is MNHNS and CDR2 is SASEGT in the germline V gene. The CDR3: CASSEEVFYGYTF. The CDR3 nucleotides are TGTGCCAGCAGTGAGGAAGTGTTCTATGGCTACACCTTC.

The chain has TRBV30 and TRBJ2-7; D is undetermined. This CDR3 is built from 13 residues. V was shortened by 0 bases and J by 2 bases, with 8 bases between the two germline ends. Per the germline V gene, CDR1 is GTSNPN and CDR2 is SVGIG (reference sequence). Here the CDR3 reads CAWSVGSPYEQYF. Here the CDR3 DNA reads TGTGCCTGGAGTGTCGGCAGTCCCTACGAGCAGTACTTC.

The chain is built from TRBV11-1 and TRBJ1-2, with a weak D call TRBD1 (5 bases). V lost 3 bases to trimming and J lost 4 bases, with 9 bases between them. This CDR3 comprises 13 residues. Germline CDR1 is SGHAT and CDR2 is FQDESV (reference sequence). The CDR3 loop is CASSFRDFYGYTF. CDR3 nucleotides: TGTGCCAGCAGCTTCAGGGATTTCTATGGCTACACCTTC.

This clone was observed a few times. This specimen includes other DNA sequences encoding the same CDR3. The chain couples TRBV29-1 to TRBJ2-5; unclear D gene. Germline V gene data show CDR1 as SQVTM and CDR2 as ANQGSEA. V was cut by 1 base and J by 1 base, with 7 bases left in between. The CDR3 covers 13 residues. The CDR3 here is CSVEGQAQETQYF. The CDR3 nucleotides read TGCAGCGTTGAAGGGCAGGCCCAAGAGACCCAGTACTTC.

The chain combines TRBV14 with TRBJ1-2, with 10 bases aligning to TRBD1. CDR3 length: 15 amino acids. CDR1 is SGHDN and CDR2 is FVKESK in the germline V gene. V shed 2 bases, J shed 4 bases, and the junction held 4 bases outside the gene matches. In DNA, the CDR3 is TGTGCCAGCAGCCAATCGGGACAGGGGTCCTATGGCTACACCTTC. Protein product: CASSQSGQGSYGYTF.

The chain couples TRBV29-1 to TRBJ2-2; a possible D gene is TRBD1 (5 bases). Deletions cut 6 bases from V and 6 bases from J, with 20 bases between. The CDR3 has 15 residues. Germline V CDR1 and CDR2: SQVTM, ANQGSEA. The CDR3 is CSVSQQVPTSGELFF. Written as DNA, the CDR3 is TGCAGCGTGAGTCAACAGGTTCCTACGTCCGGGGAGCTGTTTTTT.

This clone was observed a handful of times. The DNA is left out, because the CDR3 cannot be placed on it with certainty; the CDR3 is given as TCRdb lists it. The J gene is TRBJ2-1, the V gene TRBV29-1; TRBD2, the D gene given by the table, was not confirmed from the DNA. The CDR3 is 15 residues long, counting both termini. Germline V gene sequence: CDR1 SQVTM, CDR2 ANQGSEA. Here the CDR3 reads CSVGPGLHSYNEQFF.

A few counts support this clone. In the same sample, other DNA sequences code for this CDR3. CDR3 sequence reads: CASSPNSGANVLTF. The CDR3 DNA sequence: TGTGCCAGCAGCCCTAACTCTGGGGCCAACGTCCTGACTTTC. This sequence joins TRBV7-2 and TRBJ2-6; D is uncertain. Germline values: CDR1 SGHTA, CDR2 FQGNSA. This CDR3 region has 14 residues. Trimming took off 5 bases at V and 0 bases at J, with 5 bases between the two ends.

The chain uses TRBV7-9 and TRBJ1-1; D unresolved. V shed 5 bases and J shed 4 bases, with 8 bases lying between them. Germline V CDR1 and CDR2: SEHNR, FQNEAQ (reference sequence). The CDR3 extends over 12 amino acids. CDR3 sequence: CASSPNTTEAFF. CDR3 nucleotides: TGTGCCAGCAGCCCTAACACCACTGAAGCTTTCTTT.

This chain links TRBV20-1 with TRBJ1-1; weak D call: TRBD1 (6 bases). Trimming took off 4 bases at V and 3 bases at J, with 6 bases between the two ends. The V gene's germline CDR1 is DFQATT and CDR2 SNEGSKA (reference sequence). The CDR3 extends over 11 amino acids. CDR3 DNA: TGCAGTGCTACAGGGGACACTGAAGCTTTCTTT. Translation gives CSATGDTEAFF.

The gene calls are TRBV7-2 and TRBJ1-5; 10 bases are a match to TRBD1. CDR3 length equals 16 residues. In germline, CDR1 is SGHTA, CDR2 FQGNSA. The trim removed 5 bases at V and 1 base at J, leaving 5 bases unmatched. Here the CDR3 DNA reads TGTGCCAGCAGCACCTCGGGACAGGGGAGCAATCAGCCCCAGCATTTT. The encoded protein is CASSTSGQGSNQPQHF.

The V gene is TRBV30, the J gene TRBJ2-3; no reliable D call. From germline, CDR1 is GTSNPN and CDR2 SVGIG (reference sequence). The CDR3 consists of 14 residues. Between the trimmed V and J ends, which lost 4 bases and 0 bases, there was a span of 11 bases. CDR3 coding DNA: TGTGCCTGGAAATTGGGGTTTAGCACAGATACGCAGTATTTT. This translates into CAWKLGFSTDTQYF.

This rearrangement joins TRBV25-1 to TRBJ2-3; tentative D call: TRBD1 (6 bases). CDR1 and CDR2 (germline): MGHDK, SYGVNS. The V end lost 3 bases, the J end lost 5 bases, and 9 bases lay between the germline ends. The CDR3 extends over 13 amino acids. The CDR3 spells CASSEGARDTQYF. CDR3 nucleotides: TGTGCCAGCAGTGAGGGGGCCCGAGATACGCAGTATTTT.

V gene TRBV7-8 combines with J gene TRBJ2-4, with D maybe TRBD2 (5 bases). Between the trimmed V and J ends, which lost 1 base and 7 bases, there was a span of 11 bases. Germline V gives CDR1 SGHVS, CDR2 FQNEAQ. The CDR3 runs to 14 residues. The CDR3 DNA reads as TGTGCCAGCAGCTTAGAACGGGGATCCAACATTCAGTACTTC. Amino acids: CASSLERGSNIQYF.

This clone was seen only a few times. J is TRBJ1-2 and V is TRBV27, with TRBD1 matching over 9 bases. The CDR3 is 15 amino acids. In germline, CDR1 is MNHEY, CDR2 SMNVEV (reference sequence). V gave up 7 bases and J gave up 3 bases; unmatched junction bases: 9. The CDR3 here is CASTLLGDRDYGYTF. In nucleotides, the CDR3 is TGTGCCAGCACTCTTTTAGGGGACAGGGACTATGGCTACACCTTC.

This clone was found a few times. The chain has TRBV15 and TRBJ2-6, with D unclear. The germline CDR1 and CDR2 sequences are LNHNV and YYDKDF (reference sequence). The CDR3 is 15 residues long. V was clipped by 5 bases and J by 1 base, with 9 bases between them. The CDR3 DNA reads TGTGCCACCAGCTGGGCGGCTTCTGGGGCCAACGTCCTGACTTTC. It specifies CATSWAASGANVLTF.

CDR3 protein: CASSATLGTGRVYGYTF. In nucleotides, the CDR3 is TGTGCCAGCAGCGCGACCCTCGGGACAGGGAGGGTTTATGGCTACACCTTC. This rearrangement joins TRBV9 to TRBJ1-2; 9 bases map to TRBD1. V lost 3 bases and J lost 5; bases outside the gene matches: 14. Germline V lookup: CDR1 SGDLS, CDR2 YYNGEE. The CDR3 is 17 residues long.

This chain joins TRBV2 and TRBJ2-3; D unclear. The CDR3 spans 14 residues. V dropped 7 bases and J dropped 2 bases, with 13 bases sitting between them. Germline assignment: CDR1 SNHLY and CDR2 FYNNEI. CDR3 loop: CASKTSWTTDTQYF. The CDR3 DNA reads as TGTGCCAGCAAAACCAGTTGGACCACAGATACGCAGTATTTT. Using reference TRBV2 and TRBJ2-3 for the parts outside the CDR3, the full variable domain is EPEVTQTPSHQVTQMGQEVILRCVPISNHLYFYWYRQILGQKVEFLVSFYNNEISEKSEIFDDQFSVERPDGSNFTLKIRSTKLEDSAMYFCASKTSWTTDTQYFGPGTRLTVL.

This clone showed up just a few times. CDR3 protein: CASKADSGNTIYF. Here the CDR3 DNA reads TGCGCCAGCAAAGCTGACTCTGGAAACACCATATATTTT. This chain links TRBV5-1 with TRBJ1-3; D unclear. Trimming pared 6 bases from V and 0 bases from J, leaving 7 bases between. Germline assignment: CDR1 SGHRS and CDR2 YFSETQ. The CDR3 sequence is 13 residues long. Variable domain in full (rest from reference TRBV5-1 and TRBJ1-3): KAGVTQTPRYLIKTRGQQVTLSCSPISGHRSVSWYQQTPGQGLQFLFEYFSETQRNKGNFPGRFSGRQFSNSRSEMNVSTLELGDSALYLCASKADSGNTIYFGEGSWLTVV.

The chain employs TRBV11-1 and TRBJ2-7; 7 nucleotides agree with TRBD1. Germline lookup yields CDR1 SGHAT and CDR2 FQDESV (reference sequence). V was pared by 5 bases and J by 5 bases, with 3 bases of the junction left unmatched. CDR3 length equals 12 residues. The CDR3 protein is CASSQDRNEQYF. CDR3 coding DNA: TGTGCCAGCAGCCAGGACAGGAACGAGCAGTACTTC.

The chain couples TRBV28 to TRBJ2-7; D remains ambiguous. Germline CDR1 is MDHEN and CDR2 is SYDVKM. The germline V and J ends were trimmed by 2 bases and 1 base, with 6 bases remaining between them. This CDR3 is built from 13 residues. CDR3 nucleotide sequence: TGTGCCAGCAGTTTAGCCGGTTCCTACGAGCAGTACTTC. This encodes CASSLAGSYEQYF.

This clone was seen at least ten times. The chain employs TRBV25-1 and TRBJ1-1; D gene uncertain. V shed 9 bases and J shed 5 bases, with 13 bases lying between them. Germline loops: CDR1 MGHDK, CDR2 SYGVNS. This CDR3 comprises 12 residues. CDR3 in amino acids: CASIWVKTEAFF. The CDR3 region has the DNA TGTGCCAGTATTTGGGTTAAGACTGAAGCTTTCTTT. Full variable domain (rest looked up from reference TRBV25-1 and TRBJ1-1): EADIYQTPRYLVIGTGKKITLECSQTMGHDKMYWYQQDPGMELHLIHYSYGVNSTEKGDLSSESTVSRIRTEHFPLTLESARPSHTSQYLCASIWVKTEAFFGQGTRLTVV.

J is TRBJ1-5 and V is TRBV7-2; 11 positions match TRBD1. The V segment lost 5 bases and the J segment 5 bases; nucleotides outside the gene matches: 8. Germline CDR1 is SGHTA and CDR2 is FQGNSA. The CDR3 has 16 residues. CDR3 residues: CASSPPGTGGDQPQHF. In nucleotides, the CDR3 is TGTGCCAGCAGCCCGCCAGGGACAGGGGGGGATCAGCCCCAGCATTTT.

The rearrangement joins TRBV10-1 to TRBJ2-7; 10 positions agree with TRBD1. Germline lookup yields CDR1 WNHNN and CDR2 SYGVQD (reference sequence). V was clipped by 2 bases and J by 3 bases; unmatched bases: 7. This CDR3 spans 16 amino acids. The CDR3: CASSEAGTGAVYEQYF. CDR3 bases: TGCGCCAGCAGTGAGGCCGGGACAGGGGCTGTCTACGAGCAGTACTTC.

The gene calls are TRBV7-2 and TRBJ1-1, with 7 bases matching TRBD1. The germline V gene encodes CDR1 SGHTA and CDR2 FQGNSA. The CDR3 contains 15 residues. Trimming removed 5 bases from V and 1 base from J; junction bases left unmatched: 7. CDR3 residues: CASSRPGQQNTEAFF. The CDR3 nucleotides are TGTGCCAGCAGCCGCCCGGGACAGCAGAACACTGAAGCTTTCTTT.

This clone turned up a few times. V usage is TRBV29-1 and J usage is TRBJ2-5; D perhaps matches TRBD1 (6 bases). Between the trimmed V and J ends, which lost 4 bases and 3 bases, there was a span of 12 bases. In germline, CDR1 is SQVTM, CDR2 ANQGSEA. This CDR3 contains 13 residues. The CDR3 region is CSVAQDRKETQYF. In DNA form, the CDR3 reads TGCAGCGTTGCCCAGGACAGAAAAGAGACCCAGTACTTC. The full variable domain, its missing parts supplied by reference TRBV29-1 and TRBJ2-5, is SAVISQKPSRDICQRGTSLTIQCQVDSQVTMMFWYRQQPGQSLTLIATANQGSEATYESGFVIDKFPISRPNLTFSTLTVSNMSPEDSSIYLCSVAQDRKETQYFGPGTRLLVL.